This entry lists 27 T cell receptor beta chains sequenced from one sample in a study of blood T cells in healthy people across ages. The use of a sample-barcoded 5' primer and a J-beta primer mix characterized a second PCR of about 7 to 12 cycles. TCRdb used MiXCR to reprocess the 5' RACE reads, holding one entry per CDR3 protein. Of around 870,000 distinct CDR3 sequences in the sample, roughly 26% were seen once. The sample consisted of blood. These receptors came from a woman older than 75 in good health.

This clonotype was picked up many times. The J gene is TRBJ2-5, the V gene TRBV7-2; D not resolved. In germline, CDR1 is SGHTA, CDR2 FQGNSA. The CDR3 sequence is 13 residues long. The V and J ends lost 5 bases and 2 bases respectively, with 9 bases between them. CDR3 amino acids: CASSPRIQETQYF. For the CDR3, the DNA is TGTGCCAGCAGCCCCCGGATACAAGAGACCCAGTACTTC. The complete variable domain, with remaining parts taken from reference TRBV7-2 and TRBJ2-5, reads GAGVSQSPSNKVTEKGKDVELRCDPISGHTALYWYRQSLGQGLEFLIYFQGNSAPDKSGLPSDRFSAERTGGSVSTLTIQRTQQEDSAVYLCASSPRIQETQYFGPGTRLLVL.

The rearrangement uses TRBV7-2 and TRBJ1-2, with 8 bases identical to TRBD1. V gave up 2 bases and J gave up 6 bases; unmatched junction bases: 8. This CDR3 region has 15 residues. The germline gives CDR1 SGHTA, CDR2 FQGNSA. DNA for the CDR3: TGTGCCAGCAGCTTAAACCCAGGGGGCTGGGATGGCTACACCTTC. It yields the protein CASSLNPGGWDGYTF. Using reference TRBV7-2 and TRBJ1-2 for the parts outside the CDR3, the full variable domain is GAGVSQSPSNKVTEKGKDVELRCDPISGHTALYWYRQSLGQGLEFLIYFQGNSAPDKSGLPSDRFSAERTGGSVSTLTIQRTQQEDSAVYLCASSLNPGGWDGYTFGSGTRLTVV.

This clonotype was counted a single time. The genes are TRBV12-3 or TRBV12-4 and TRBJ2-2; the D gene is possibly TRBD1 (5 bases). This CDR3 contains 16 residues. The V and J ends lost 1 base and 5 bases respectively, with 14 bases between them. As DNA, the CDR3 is TGTGCCAGCAGTTTAGTAGGCAGGGTTATAACCGGGGAGCTGTTTTTT. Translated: CASSLVGRVITGELFF.

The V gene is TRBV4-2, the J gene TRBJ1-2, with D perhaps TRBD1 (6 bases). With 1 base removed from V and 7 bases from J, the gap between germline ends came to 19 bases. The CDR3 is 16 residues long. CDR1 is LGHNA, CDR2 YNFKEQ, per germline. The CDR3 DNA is TGTGCCAGCAGCCAAGGGGCCGCACGGGGGCAGGGTGGCTACACCTTC. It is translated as CASSQGAARGQGGYTF.

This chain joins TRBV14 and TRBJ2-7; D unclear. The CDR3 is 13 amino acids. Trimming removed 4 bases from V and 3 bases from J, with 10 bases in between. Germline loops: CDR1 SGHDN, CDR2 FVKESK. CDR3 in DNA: TGTGCCAGCAGCCCGAATGTATTCTACGAGCAGTACTTC. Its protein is CASSPNVFYEQYF.

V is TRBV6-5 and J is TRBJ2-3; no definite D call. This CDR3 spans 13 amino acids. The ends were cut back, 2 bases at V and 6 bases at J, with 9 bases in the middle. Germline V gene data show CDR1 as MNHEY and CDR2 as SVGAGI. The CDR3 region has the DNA TGTGCCAGCAGTTACGGGTCTCACGATACGCAGTATTTT. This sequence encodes CASSYGSHDTQYF.

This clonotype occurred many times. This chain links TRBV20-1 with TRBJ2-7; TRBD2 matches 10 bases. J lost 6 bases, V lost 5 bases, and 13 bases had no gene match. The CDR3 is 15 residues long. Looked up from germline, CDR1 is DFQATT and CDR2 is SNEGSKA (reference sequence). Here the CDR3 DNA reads TGCAGTGCTCCCCCGCTGGAGCGGGGGGGCCTCGAGCAGTACTTC. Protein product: CSAPPLERGGLEQYF.

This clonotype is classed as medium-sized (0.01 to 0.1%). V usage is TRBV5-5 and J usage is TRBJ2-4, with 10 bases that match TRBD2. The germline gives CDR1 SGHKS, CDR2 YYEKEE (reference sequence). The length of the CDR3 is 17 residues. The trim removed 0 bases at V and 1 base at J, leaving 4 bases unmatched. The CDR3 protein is CASSLAYSGGAKNIQYF. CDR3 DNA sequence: TGTGCCAGCAGCTTGGCCTATAGCGGGGGGGCCAAAAACATTCAGTACTTC.

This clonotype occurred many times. The CDR3 DNA reads as TGTGCCAGCAGGGGACTAGCGGGGGCCAATGAGCAGTTCTTC. The encoded protein is CASRGLAGANEQFF. V is TRBV2 and J is TRBJ2-1; 14 nucleotides line up with TRBD2. Germline loops: CDR1 SNHLY, CDR2 FYNNEI. CDR3 length: 14 amino acids. V trimming: 6 bases; J trimming: 6 bases; junction bases outside the gene matches: 1.

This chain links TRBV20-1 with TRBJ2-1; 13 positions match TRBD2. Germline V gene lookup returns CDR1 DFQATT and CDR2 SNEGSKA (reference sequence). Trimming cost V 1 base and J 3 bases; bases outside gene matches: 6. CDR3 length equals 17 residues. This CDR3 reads CSARVTSGGPDYNEQFF. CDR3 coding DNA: TGCAGTGCTAGAGTGACTAGCGGGGGGCCCGACTACAATGAGCAGTTCTTC.

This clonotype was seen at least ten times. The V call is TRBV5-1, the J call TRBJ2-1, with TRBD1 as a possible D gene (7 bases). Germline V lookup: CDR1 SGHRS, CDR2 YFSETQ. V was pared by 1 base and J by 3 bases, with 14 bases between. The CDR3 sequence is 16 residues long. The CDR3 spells CASSLNPGGGYNEQFF. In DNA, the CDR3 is TGCGCCAGCAGCTTGAATCCAGGGGGAGGCTACAATGAGCAGTTCTTC.

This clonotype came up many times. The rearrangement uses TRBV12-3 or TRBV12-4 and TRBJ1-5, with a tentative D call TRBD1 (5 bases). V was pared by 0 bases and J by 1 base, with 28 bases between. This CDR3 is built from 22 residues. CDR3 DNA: TGTGCCAGCAGTTTAGCGTTGTCGCCTGTTGGTACAGTAAGGGACAGCAATCAGCCCCAGCATTTT. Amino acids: CASSLALSPVGTVRDSNQPQHF.

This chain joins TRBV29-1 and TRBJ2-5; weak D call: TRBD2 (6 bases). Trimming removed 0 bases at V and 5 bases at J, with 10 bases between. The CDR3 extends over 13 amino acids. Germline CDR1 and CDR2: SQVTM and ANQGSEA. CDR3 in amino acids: CSVEDQGGETQYF. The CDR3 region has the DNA TGCAGCGTTGAAGACCAAGGAGGGGAGACCCAGTACTTC.

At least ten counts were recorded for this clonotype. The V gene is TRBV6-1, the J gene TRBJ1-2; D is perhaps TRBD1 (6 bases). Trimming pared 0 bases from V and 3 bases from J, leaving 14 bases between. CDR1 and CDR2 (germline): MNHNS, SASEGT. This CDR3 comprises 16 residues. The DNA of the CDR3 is TGTGCCAGCAGTGAAGCGGCGGGGGGGCCACACTATGGCTACACCTTC. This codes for CASSEAAGGPHYGYTF.

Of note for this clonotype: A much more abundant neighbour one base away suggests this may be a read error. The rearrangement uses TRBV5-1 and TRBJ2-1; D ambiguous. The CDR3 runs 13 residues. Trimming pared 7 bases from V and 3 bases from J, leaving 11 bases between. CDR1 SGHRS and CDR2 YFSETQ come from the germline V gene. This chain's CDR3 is CASGKDVYNEQFF. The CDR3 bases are TGCGCCAGCGGCAAGGACGTCTACAATGAGCAGTTCTTC.

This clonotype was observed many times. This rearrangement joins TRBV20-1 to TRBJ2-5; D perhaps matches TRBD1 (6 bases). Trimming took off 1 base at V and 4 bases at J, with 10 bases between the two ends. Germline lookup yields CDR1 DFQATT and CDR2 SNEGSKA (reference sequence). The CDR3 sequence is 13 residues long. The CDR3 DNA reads TGCAGTGCTAGAGTGACAGGAATAGAGACCCAGTACTTC. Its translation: CSARVTGIETQYF.

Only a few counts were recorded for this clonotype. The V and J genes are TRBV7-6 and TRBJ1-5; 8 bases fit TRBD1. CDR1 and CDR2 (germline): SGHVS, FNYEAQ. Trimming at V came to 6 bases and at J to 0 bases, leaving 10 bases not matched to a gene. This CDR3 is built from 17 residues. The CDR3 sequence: CASSYQGQVYSNQPQHF. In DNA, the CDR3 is TGTGCCAGCAGTTATCAGGGACAGGTGTATAGCAATCAGCCCCAGCATTTT.

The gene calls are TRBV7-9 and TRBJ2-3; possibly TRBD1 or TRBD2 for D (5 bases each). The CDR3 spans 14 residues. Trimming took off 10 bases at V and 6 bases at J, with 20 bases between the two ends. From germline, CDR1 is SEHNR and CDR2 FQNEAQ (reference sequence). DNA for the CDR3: TGTGCCACCAATAAAGGGGAGAGAATCGATACGCAGTATTTT. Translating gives CATNKGERIDTQYF.

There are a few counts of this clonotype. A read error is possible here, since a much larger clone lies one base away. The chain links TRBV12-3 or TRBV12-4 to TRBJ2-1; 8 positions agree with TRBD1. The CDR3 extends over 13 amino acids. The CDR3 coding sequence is TGTGCCAGCAGTACAGGGGGTTACAATGGGCAGTTCTTC. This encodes CASSTGGYNGQFF.

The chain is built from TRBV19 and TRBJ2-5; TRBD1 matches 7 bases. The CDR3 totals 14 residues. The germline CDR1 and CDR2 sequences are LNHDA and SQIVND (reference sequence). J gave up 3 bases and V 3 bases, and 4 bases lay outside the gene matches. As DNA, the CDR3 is TGTGCCAGTAGTATTGGGACAGAGAAAGAGACCCAGTACTTC. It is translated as CASSIGTEKETQYF.

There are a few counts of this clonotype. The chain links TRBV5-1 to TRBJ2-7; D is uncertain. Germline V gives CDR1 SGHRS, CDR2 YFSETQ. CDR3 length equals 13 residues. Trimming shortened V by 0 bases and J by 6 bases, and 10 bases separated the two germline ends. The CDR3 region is CASSLASGPEQYF. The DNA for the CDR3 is TGCGCCAGCAGCTTGGCGTCCGGGCCCGAGCAGTACTTC.

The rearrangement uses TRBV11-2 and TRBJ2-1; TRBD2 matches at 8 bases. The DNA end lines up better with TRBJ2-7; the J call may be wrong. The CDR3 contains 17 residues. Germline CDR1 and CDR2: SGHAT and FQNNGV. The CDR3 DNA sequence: TGTGCCAGCAGCTTAGGACTAGCGTCGAGCTCCTACAATGAGCAGTACTTC. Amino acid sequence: CASSLGLASSSYNEQYF.

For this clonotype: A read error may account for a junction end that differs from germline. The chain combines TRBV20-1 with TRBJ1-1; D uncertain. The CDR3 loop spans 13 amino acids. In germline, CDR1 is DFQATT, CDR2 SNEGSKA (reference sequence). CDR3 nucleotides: TGTAGTGCTAGGTCGCAGACGAACACTGAAGCTTTCTTT. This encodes CSARSQTNTEAFF.

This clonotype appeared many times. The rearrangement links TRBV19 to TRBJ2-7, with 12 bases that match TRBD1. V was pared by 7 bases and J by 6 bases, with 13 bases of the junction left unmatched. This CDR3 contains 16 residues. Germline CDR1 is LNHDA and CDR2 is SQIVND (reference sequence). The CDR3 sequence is CASNPDPGQGAREQYF. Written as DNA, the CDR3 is TGTGCCAGTAACCCGGATCCGGGACAGGGGGCGCGCGAGCAGTACTTC.

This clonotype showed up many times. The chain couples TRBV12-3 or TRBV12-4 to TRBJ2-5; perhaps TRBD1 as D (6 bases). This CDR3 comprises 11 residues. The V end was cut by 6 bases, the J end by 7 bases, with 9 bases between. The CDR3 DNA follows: TGTGCCAGCAGGGTCAGGGGGACCCAGTACTTC. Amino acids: CASRVRGTQYF.

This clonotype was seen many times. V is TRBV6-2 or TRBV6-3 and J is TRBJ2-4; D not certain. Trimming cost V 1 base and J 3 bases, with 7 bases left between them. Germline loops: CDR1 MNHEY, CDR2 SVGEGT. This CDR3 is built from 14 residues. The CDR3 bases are TGTGCCAGCAGTTACTGGGTTGGCAAAAACATTCAGTACTTC. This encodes CASSYWVGKNIQYF.

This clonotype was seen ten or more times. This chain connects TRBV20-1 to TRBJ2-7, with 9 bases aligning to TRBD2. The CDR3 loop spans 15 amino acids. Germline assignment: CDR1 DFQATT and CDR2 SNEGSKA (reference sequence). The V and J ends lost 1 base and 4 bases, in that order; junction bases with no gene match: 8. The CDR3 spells CSARGIAGGPYEQYF. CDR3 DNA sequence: TGCAGTGCTAGAGGCATCGCGGGGGGGCCATACGAGCAGTACTTC.